The 3 T cell receptor beta chains below all came from one sample that was sequenced in a study of a mutant IDH1 vaccine in newly diagnosed glioma. Assay used: immunoSEQ multiplex PCR; TCRdb lists only in-frame clones, some missing. The table includes around 57,000 clones, around four fifths detected once. No antigen has been identified for these receptors. Time point given: week 35, safety follow-up. All doses held 300 ug of mutant IDH1 20-mer peptide, with topical imiquimod. Sequencing used PBMCs, obtained from a glioma patient whose treatment included an IDH1 peptide vaccine. The receptors originated from a man between 25 and 39 years old with glioma.

The chain links TRBV5-8 to TRBJ2-3, with a tentative D call TRBD2 (6 bases). Germline lookup yields CDR1 SGHTS and CDR2 YDEGEE. This CDR3 spans 15 amino acids. Between the trimmed V and J ends, which lost 4 bases and 2 bases, there was a span of 14 bases. CDR3 region: CASSRRGAHTDTQYF. In nucleotides, the CDR3 is TGTGCCAGCAGCAGGCGCGGGGCCCACACAGATACGCAGTATTTT. Based on the CDR3 plus reference TRBV5-8 and TRBJ2-3, the full variable domain is EAGVTQSPTHLIKTRGQQATLRCSPISGHTSVYWYQQALGLGLQFLLWYDEGEERNRGNFPPRFSGRQFPNYSSELNVNALELEDSALYLCASSRRGAHTDTQYFGPGTRLTVL.

The chain joins TRBV6-5 to TRBJ1-3, with D unresolved. V lost 0 bases to trimming and J lost 3 bases, with 9 bases between them. The CDR3 extends over 15 amino acids. Germline loops: CDR1 MNHEY, CDR2 SVGAGI. CDR3 sequence (DNA): TGTGCCAGCAGTTACTCAAAGCTTAGTGGAAACACCATATATTTT. Protein product: CASSYSKLSGNTIYF.

The chain couples TRBV30 to TRBJ1-1; tentative D call: TRBD1 (5 bases). This CDR3 is 12 amino acids long. Germline CDR1 GTSNPN, CDR2 SVGIG (reference sequence). Trimming stripped 8 bases from V and 8 bases from J, with 18 bases between. The CDR3 DNA reads TGTGCCGTCGGTATGAGGAGACAGGAAGCTTTCTTT. Amino acids: CAVGMRRQEAFF.